The T cell receptor (beta chain) under discussion was sequenced for a study of blood T cell repertoires in COVID-19 (dated by TCRdb to the early 2020s). Regarding the research as a whole: The collaborator samples originated in the United States, Italy and Spain and spanned the acute and convalescent phases of COVID-19. The repertoires were released in a freely available public database intended as a resource for research on the immune response to SARS-CoV-2. Deeply sampled blood TCRbeta repertoires from subjects exposed to, actively infected with, or recovered from COVID-19 were included in the dataset. Where available, HLA class I and class II types were obtained from metadata supplied by the sample provider rather than from assay-based typing. A de-identified subject ID, COVID-19 status, age in years and sex were almost always included in the sample metadata. Samples came from the ongoing ImmuneRACE study (first 160 participants) plus 1,254 subjects from 6 global collaborators. The prospective study material was composed of cDNA or gDNA derived from T cells, B-cell-depleted T cells, or PBMCs. What the authors observed across the whole study: The quantity of clinical and demographic metadata differed by source and by participant and was supplied without curation.

Trimming at the junction amounts to 4 bases on V and 3 bases on J, and the germline ends lie 13 bases apart. In the germline V gene, CDR1 corresponds to SQVTM and CDR2 to ANQGSEA. CDR3 length: 14 amino acids, cysteine to phenylalanine. The sequence is cut down to CDR3 DNA, 42 bases in frame from base 1. Participants in the prospective study were aged roughly 18 to 95 years, lived in about two dozen United States geographic areas, and enrolled through a virtual design. To assign participants to cohorts, the prospective study relied on clinical history that participants themselves reported in a screening survey and a study questionnaire. Recovered participants in ImmuneRACE Cohort 3 were defined by two consecutive negative NP/OP PCR tests, clearance by a healthcare professional, or resolution of symptoms. Each participant in the prospective study had whole blood, serum and a nasopharyngeal or oropharyngeal swab collected by mobile phlebotomists. Prospective study participants could optionally give additional blood draws and questionnaires over a roughly 2-month period. Before DNA extraction, blood samples from the prospective study were shipped at room temperature or frozen.

Regarding this clone: The specificity of this receptor is unknown. Base qualities are not provided; no much larger clone lies one nucleotide away.

The immunoSEQ Assay, a bias-controlled multiplex PCR, was used to amplify TCRbeta CDR3 regions from genomic DNA. In the paper's pipeline: The number of nucleated cells in each sample was estimated from the amplification of reference gene primers within the assay. To quantify the absolute abundance of each unique TCRbeta CDR3 rearrangement, sequence reads were collapsed and filtered. For each sample, productive Simpson clonality was calculated as the square root of Simpson's diversity index over productive rearrangements. Here the immuneACCESS table is served through TCRdb, limited to in-frame sequences with V and J called. Missing clones are a known gap in these copies; in checked studies unresolved V genes cover under half, and the rest lacks a known reason. V and J calls and clone size are copied from that table; D and trimming were computed from the DNA. A total of approximately 470,000 clones appear in this sample, approximately 90% of them only once. About 0.75% of the sample rests with the top ten.

This TCR came from a woman between 18 and 30 years old who had recovered from COVID-19. The chain couples TRBV29-1 to TRBJ1-5; a weak D assignment points to TRBD1 (6 bases agree). The sample comprised PBMCs or T cells enriched from blood (not recorded which). The CDR3 protein is CSVVPQGDNQPQHF. Read as DNA, the sequence is TGCAGCGTTGTCCCACAGGGAGACAATCAGCCCCAGCATTTT.